These 11 T cell receptor beta chains came from one sample sequenced in a study of tumor-infiltrating lymphocytes in primary liver carcinoma. Unsorted whole blood yielded the blood RNA, and germline DNA was also extracted. Making TCR beta cDNA involved roughly 500 ng total RNA and a constant-region primer. What produced the TCR beta libraries was three nested multiplex PCR rounds using slightly modified ARM-PCR. Amplification in the first two PCR rounds was performed using TRBV1-TRBV30 forward primers and a C-beta reverse primer for 9 to 11 cycles each. One entry per CDR3 protein, called by TCRdb with MiXCR from the multiplex PCR reads. The table has fewer than 350,000 distinct CDR3 sequences, 55% to 65% seen once; the top ten hold approximately 9%. Material: peripheral blood. These receptors were collected from a man aged 35 to 55 with primary liver carcinoma and hepatitis B virus infection.

Notes on this clonotype: It is likely a read error, because the conserved phenylalanine at the end of the CDR3 is missing. The chain employs TRBV25-1 and TRBJ2-5; 12 bases map to TRBD2. V lost 4 bases and J lost 5; bases outside the gene matches: 8. Germline values: CDR1 MGHDK, CDR2 SYGVNS. CDR3 length equals 16 residues. The CDR3 sequence: CASSVASGRGAETQYS. The CDR3 nucleotides read TGTGCCAGCAGTGTCGCTAGCGGGAGGGGAGCGGAGACCCAGTACTCC.

The V call is TRBV6-5, the J call TRBJ1-3; D gene ambiguous. CDR1 and CDR2 from the germline V gene are MNHEY and SVGAGI. This CDR3 contains 13 residues. V was clipped by 9 bases and J by 11 bases, with 20 bases between them. CDR3 sequence: CARTQPGTEAIYF. CDR3 sequence (DNA): TGTGCCAGGACTCAGCCGGGCACAGAGGCCATATATTTT.

Comments on this clonotype: A read error may be the cause here, since a much bigger clone is one base away. This chain joins TRBV4-2 and TRBJ2-6; D might be TRBD2 (5 bases). CDR3 length: 17 amino acids. Germline assignment: CDR1 LGHNA and CDR2 YNFKEQ. CDR3 in DNA: TGTGCCAACAGCCAAGGAGGTACGAGCTCTGGGGCCAACGTCCTGACTTTC. It codes for CANSQGGTSSGANVLTF.

The chain is built from TRBV5-5 and TRBJ1-2; 9 nucleotides agree with TRBD1. V was clipped by 0 bases and J by 8 bases; unmatched bases: 5. The CDR3 has 14 residues. Germline V gene data show CDR1 as SGHKS and CDR2 as YYEKEE (reference sequence). CDR3 sequence (DNA): TGTGCCAGCAGCTTGGCCACAGGGGGCCACGGCTACACCTTC. The encoded protein is CASSLATGGHGYTF.

A remark on this clonotype: One end of the junction fails to match germline, which may point to a read error. The chain carries TRBV6-6 and TRBJ1-5; TRBD1 matches at 8 bases. The length of the CDR3 is 15 residues. Per the germline V gene, CDR1 is MNHNY and CDR2 is SVGAGI (reference sequence). The DNA of the CDR3 is TGTGTCAGCACAAGCCGGACAGGGTCCAATCAGCCCCAGCAGTTT. It specifies CVSTSRTGSNQPQQF.

The CDR3 nucleotides are TGTGCCAGTAGATCGACAGGGGATAGCAATCAGCCCCAGCATTTT. Translation gives CASRSTGDSNQPQHF. The genes are TRBV19 and TRBJ1-5; 8 bases fit TRBD1. CDR1 and CDR2 from the germline V gene are LNHDA and SQIVND (reference sequence). The V and J ends lost 6 bases and 0 bases, in that order; junction bases with no gene match: 4. The CDR3 covers 15 residues.

On this clonotype: A single base separates this from a much larger clone, so it may be a read error. The rearrangement joins TRBV6-1 to TRBJ1-1; D is undetermined. Germline CDR1 is MNHNS and CDR2 is SASEGT. CDR3 length: 13 amino acids. Between the trimmed V and J ends, which lost 6 bases and 1 base, there was a span of 9 bases. Here the CDR3 reads CASRIEQNTEAFF. For the CDR3, the DNA is TGTGCCAGCAGGATAGAGCAGAACACTGAAGCTTTCTTT.

The chain has TRBV6-2 or TRBV6-3 and TRBJ2-2; the D is unclear. CDR1 is MNHEY and CDR2 is SVGEGT in the germline V gene. Between the trimmed V and J ends, which lost 1 base and 5 bases, there was a span of 11 bases. The CDR3 consists of 15 residues. The CDR3 DNA reads as TGTGCCAGCAGTTACTTGCCAGCGAGTACCGGGGAGCTGTTTTTT. Encoded protein: CASSYLPASTGELFF.

About this clonotype itself: A much bigger clone sits one base away, suggesting this may be a read error. This CDR3 is missing its conserved last phenylalanine or tryptophan, likely due to a read error. The chain couples TRBV4-1 to TRBJ2-7; D remains unclear. CDR3 length: 13 amino acids. Germline CDR1 and CDR2: MGHRA and YSYEKL. V was pared by 1 base and J by 3 bases, with 7 bases between. CDR3 DNA: TGCGCCAGCAGCCAAGGGACGGACTACGAGCAGTACCTC. It specifies CASSQGTDYEQYL.

Details on this clonotype: One base away lies a much larger clone, so this may be a sequencing read error. This chain connects TRBV6-2 or TRBV6-3 to TRBJ2-1; 12 nucleotides line up with TRBD2. This CDR3 is 15 amino acids long. Germline V lookup: CDR1 MNHEY, CDR2 SVGEGT. DNA for the CDR3: TGTGCCAGCAGAGGACTAGCGGGGCCCTACAATGAGCGGTTCTTC. Protein sequence: CASRGLAGPYNERFF.

For this clonotype: This sequence may be a read error, since a much larger clone differs from it by one base. The conserved closing phenylalanine or tryptophan is absent in this CDR3, likely reflecting a read error. V is TRBV6-1 and J is TRBJ2-2; D uncertain. V was pared by 4 bases and J by 2 bases, with 5 bases between. CDR3 size: 13 residues. Per the germline V gene, CDR1 is MNHNS and CDR2 is SASEGT. The CDR3 spells CASSGINTGELFV. In DNA, the CDR3 is TGTGCCAGCAGTGGAATTAACACCGGGGAGCTGTTTGTT.